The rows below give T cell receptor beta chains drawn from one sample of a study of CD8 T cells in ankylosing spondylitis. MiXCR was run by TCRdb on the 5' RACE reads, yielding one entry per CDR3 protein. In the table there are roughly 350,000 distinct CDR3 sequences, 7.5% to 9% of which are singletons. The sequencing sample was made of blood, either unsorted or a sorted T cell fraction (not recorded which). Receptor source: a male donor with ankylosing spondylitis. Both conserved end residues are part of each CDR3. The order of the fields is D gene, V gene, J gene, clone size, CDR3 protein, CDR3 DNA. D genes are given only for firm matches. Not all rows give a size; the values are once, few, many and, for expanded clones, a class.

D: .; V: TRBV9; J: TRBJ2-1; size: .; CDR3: CASSARTGRGNEQFF; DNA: TGTGCCAGCAGCGCTCGGACGGGGAGAGGCAATGAGCAGTTCTTC
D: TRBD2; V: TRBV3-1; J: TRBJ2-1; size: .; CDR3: CASSPWRAGGPNEQFF; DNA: TGTGCCAGCAGCCCTTGGAGAGCGGGAGGACCCAATGAGCAGTTCTTC
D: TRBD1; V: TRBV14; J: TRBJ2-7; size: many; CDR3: CASSFNRDSEQYF; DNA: TGTGCCAGCAGCTTTAACAGGGACAGCGAGCAGTACTTC
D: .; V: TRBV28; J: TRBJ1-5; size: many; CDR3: CASSRPGILGSQPQHF; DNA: TGTGCCAGCAGCCGCCCGGGCATCCTCGGCAGTCAGCCCCAGCATTTT
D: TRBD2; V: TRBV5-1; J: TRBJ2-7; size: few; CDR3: CASSLRLAGVLAEQYF; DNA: TGCGCCAGCAGCCTGAGACTAGCGGGAGTTCTCGCCGAGCAGTACTTC
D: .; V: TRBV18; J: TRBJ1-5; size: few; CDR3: CASSQFDSNQPQHF; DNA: TGTGCCAGCTCACAGTTCGATAGCAATCAGCCCCAGCATTTT
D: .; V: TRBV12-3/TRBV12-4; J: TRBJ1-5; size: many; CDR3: CASSHTEYNQPQHF; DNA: TGTGCCAGCAGTCACACAGAATACAATCAGCCCCAGCATTTT
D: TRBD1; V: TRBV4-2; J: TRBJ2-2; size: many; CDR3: CASSQETGTGGYTGELFF; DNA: TGTGCCAGCAGCCAAGAAACCGGGACAGGGGGCTACACCGGGGAGCTGTTTTTT
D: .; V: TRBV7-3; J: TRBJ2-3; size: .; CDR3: CASSLARGSLADTQYF; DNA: TGTGCCAGCAGTCTTGCTAGGGGGTCCCTCGCAGATACGCAGTATTTT
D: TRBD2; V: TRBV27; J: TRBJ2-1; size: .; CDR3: CASSIKPGLAGSLKFF; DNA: TGTGCCAGCAGTATAAAGCCGGGACTAGCGGGGTCCTTGAAGTTCTTC
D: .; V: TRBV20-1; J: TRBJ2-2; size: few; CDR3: CSAIMDPVGELFF; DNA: TGCAGTGCTATAATGGACCCCGTCGGGGAGCTGTTTTTT
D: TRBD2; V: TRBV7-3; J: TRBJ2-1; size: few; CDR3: CASSFLAGGFNEQFF; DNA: TGTGCCAGCAGCTTTCTAGCGGGAGGTTTTAATGAGCAGTTCTTC
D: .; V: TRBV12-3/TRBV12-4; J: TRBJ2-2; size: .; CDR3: CASSPRPAGRSGELFF; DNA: TGTGCCAGCAGCCCGCGGCCGGCTGGTCGGTCCGGGGAGCTGTTTTTT
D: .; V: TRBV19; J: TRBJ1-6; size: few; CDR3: CASSIDTRREALHF; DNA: TGTGCCAGTAGTATAGATACCCGAAGGGAGGCCCTCCACTTT
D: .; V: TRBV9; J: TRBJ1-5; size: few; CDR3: CASSAGGGLLGNQPQHF; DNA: TGTGCCAGCAGCGCTGGGGGGGGGCTTCTGGGCAATCAGCCCCAGCATTTT
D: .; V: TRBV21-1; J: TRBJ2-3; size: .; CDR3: CASSSTSGRNSGTDTQYF; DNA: TGTGCCAGCAGCTCCACTAGCGGGAGGAATTCGGGCACAGATACGCAGTATTTT
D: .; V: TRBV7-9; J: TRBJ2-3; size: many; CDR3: CASSLVATTDTQYF; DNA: TGTGCCAGCAGCTTAGTCGCTACCACAGATACGCAGTATTTT
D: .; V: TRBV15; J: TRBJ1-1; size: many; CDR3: CATSGGPEAFF; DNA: TGTGCCACCAGCGGGGGACCTGAAGCTTTCTTT
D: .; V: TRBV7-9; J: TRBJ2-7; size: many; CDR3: CASSLVDGRAYF; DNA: TGTGCCAGCAGCTTAGTCGACGGACGTGCGTACTTC
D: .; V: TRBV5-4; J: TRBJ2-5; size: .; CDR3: CASSLGPEKETQYF; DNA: TGTGCCAGCAGCTTGGGGCCCGAAAAAGAGACCCAGTACTTC
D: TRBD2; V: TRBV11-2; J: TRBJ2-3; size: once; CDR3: CASSFGGLAGGPGDTQYF; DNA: TGTGCCAGCAGCTTCGGGGGTCTAGCGGGAGGGCCAGGAGATACGCAGTATTTT
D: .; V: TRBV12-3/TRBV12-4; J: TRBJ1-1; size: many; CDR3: CASGNSLNTEAFF; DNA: TGTGCCAGCGGAAACAGCCTAAACACTGAAGCTTTCTTT
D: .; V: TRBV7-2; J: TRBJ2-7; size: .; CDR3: CASSLAPSPGEQYF; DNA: TGTGCCAGCAGCTTAGCGCCTTCCCCCGGCGAGCAGTACTTC
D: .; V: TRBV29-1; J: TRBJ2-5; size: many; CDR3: CSVVPAEETQYF; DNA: TGCAGCGTTGTGCCAGCGGAAGAGACCCAGTACTTC
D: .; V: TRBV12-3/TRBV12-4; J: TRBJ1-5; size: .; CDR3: CACSLSTGGFELGNQPQHF; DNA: TGTGCCTGCAGCCTCTCGACGGGGGGCTTTGAGTTGGGCAATCAGCCCCAGCATTTT
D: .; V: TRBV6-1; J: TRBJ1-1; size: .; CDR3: CASSDRMNTEAFF; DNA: TGTGCCAGCAGTGACAGGATGAACACTGAAGCTTTCTTT
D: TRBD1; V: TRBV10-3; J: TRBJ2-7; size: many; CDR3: CAISVGQNSYEQYF; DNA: TGTGCCATCAGCGTGGGACAGAATTCCTACGAGCAGTACTTC
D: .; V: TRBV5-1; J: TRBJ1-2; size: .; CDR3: CASSLDRGHTF; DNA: TGCGCCAGCAGCTTGGACAGAGGTCACACCTTC
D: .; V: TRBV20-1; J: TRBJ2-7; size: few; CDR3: CSFTTRGYEQYF; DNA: TGCAGTTTCACGACGCGGGGCTACGAGCAGTACTTC
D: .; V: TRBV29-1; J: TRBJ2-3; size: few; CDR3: CSVSGPGLPHPSTDTQYF; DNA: TGCAGCGTTTCGGGACCGGGACTGCCACACCCAAGCACAGATACGCAGTATTTT
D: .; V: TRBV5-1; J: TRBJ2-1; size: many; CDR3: CASAMRGDEQFF; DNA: TGCGCCAGCGCCATGAGAGGGGATGAGCAGTTCTTC
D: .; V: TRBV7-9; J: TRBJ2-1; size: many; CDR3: CASSFDEQFF; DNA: TGTGCCAGCAGCTTCGATGAGCAGTTCTTC
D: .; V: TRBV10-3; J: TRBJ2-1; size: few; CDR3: CAHQSKLDYDEQFF; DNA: TGTGCCCATCAGTCGAAGCTAGATTACGATGAGCAGTTCTTC
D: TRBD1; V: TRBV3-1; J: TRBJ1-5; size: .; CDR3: CASSQDRDSQPQHF; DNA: TGTGCCAGCAGCCAAGACAGGGACAGTCAGCCCCAGCATTTT
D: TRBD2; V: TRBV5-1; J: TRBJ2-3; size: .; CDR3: CASSVTGTSGAYTQYF; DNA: TGCGCCAGCAGCGTTACCGGGACTAGCGGGGCGTATACGCAGTATTTT
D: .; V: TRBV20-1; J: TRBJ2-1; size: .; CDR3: CSADLGSRRDEQFF; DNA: TGCAGTGCTGACCTCGGGTCCCGGAGGGATGAGCAGTTCTTC
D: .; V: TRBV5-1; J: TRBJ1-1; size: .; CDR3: CASSTGWRTEAFF; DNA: TGCGCCAGCAGCACGGGCTGGAGGACTGAAGCTTTCTTT
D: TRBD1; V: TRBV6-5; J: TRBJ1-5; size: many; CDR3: CASRLRQGLHQPQHF; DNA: TGTGCCAGCAGATTACGACAGGGCCTCCATCAGCCCCAGCATTTT
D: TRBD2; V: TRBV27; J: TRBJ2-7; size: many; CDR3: CASSRLAGSFRSYEQYF; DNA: TGTGCCAGCAGTCGACTAGCGGGATCCTTTAGGTCCTACGAGCAGTACTTC
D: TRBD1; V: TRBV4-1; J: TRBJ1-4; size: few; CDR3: CASSQGQGVREKLFF; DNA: TGCGCCAGCAGCCAAGGACAGGGGGTCCGTGAAAAACTGTTTTTT
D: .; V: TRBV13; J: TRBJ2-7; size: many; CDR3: CASSYLNGGAPYEQYF; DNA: TGTGCCAGCAGTTACCTTAATGGGGGCGCTCCATACGAGCAGTACTTC
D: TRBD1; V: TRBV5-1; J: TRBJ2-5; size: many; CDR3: CASSLFRGYQETQYF; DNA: TGCGCCAGCAGCTTGTTCAGGGGGTACCAAGAGACCCAGTACTTC
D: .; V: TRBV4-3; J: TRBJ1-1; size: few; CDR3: CASSQDQWRPEAFF; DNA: TGCGCCAGCAGCCAAGATCAATGGAGGCCTGAAGCTTTCTTT
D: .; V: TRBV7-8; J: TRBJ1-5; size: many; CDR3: CASSLSGGHQPQHF; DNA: TGTGCCAGCAGCTTAAGTGGGGGGCATCAGCCCCAGCATTTT
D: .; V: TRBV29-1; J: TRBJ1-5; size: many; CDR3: CSVVVAGQPQHF; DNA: TGCAGCGTTGTAGTTGCGGGTCAGCCCCAGCATTTT
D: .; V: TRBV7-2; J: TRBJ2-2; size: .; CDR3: CASTTTRGNTGELFF; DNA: TGTGCCAGCACCACGACGAGGGGGAACACCGGGGAGCTGTTTTTT
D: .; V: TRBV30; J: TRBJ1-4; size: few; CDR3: CAWMPLGWEKLFF; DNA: TGTGCCTGGATGCCTTTGGGTTGGGAAAAACTGTTTTTT
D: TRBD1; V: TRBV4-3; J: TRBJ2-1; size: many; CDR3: CASSTTGTGYEQFF; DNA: TGCGCCAGCAGCACCACCGGGACAGGTTATGAGCAGTTCTTC
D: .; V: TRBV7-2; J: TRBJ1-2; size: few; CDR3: CASSLAEGFGYTF; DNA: TGTGCCAGCAGCTTAGCGGAAGGGTTTGGCTACACCTTC
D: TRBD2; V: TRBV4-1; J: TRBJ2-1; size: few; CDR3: CASSQVGWGRAFDEQFF; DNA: TGCGCCAGCAGCCAAGTGGGTTGGGGGAGGGCCTTCGATGAGCAGTTCTTC
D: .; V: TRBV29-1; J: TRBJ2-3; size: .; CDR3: CSVDGGQDTQYF; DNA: TGCAGCGTTGACGGTGGCCAGGATACGCAGTATTTT
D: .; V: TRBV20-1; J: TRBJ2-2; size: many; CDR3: CSARAFGLAFKNTGELFF; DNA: TGCAGTGCTAGAGCCTTCGGGCTAGCATTCAAGAACACCGGGGAGCTGTTTTTT
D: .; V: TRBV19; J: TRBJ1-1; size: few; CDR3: CASRAGLVTEAFF; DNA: TGTGCCAGTAGGGCGGGCCTCGTCACTGAAGCTTTCTTT
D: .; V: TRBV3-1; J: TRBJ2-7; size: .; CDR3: CASSQRPGRGAGEQYF; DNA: TGTGCCAGCAGCCAAAGGCCCGGGAGAGGGGCTGGCGAGCAGTACTTC
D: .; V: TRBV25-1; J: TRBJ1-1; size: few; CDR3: CASSEYAAWGTEAFF; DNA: TGTGCCAGCAGTGAATACGCAGCGTGGGGCACTGAAGCTTTCTTT
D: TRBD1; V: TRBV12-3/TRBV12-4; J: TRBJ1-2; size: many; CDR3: CASSFRGSGTGGYTF; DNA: TGTGCCAGCAGTTTCCGAGGGTCGGGGACAGGGGGCTACACCTTC
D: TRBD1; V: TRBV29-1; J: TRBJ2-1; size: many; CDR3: CSVEIGGQAFYNEQFF; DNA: TGCAGCGTTGAAATCGGAGGACAGGCATTTTACAATGAGCAGTTCTTC
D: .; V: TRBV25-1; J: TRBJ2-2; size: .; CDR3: CASSESGSGFGELFF; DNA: TGTGCCAGCAGTGAATCCGGATCTGGCTTCGGGGAGCTGTTTTTT